These T cell receptor beta chains were read from a single sample in a study of CXCR3-negative and CXCR3-positive naive CD8 T cells. From the 5' RACE reads, TCRdb lists one entry per CDR3 protein and no DNA. The sample totals some 9,600 distinct CDR3 sequences; its top ten clones hold roughly 0.94%. Sequenced material: naive CXCR3- CD8+ T cells from blood. Source of these receptors: a human donor in good health. Some clones in this sample may be carry-over from other donors' samples. Both conserved end residues are part of each CDR3. The size of a clone is reported for some rows only, either as once, few or many, or as a class for expanded clones.

V	size	J	CDR3
TRBV7-6	NA	TRBJ2-3	CASSLVSGEGGTDTQYF
TRBV28	NA	TRBJ2-7	CASSFRLGGDEQYF
TRBV4-1	medium-sized	TRBJ2-1	CASSPRVAGGPYEQFF
TRBV29-1	NA	TRBJ2-4	CSVEDSGAGVSKNIQYF
TRBV11-2	medium-sized	TRBJ2-1	CASSLEVREVLLANNEQFF
TRBV5-1	NA	TRBJ2-1	CASWAGGPYNEQFF
TRBV7-9	medium-sized	TRBJ2-1	CASRSYNEQFF
TRBV25-1	NA	TRBJ1-1	CASSESGTDNTEAFF
TRBV28	NA	TRBJ2-7	CASSLSGSDEQYF
TRBV9	NA	TRBJ2-1	CASSEASYNNEQFF
TRBV19	NA	TRBJ2-1	CASSIGLQGGNEQFF
TRBV12-3/TRBV12-4	medium-sized	TRBJ2-3	CASSYGQGTDTQYF
TRBV20-1	medium-sized	TRBJ2-1	CSASRDTSSYNEQFF